A selection of T cell receptor beta chains follows, all from one sample in a study of cytomegalovirus exposure and HLA in healthy donors. TCRdb's copy holds only in-frame clones and misses some; the assay was immunoSEQ multiplex PCR. The sample includes roughly 76,000 clones, about nine tenths seen only once; the top ten take roughly 2%. Specimen: PBMCs. These receptor sequences come from a woman in her 30s in good health and CMV-seronegative. Each CDR3 is given with its conserved first and last residue. Each record gives: J gene, V gene, CDR3 length, D gene, clone size, CDR3 protein, CDR3 DNA. D genes are given only for firm matches. Where a row states a size, it is once, few, many or the class of an expanded clone; other rows omit it.

J: TRBJ1-2; V: TRBV6-5; length: 15; D: TRBD1; size: -; CDR3: CASSPGTGGTYGYTF; DNA: TGTGCCAGCAGTCCTGGGACAGGGGGCACGTACGGCTACACCTTC
J: TRBJ1-2; V: TRBV28; length: 15; D: TRBD1; size: -; CDR3: CASSLSLGQSYGYTF; DNA: TGTGCCAGCAGTTTATCGTTGGGACAGAGTTATGGCTACACCTTC
J: TRBJ2-7; V: TRBV28; length: 15; D: TRBD1; size: once; CDR3: CASSLSQGASYEQYF; DNA: TGTGCCAGCAGTTTGAGTCAGGGGGCTTCCTACGAGCAGTACTTC
J: TRBJ1-2; V: TRBV2; length: 14; D: TRBD1; size: -; CDR3: CASTLRQGAGGYTF; DNA: TGTGCCAGCACCCTTAGACAGGGGGCTGGTGGCTACACCTTC
J: TRBJ2-5; V: TRBV5-1; length: 14; D: TRBD1; size: -; CDR3: CASSFGQGQETQYF; DNA: TGCGCCAGCAGCTTCGGACAGGGTCAAGAGACCCAGTACTTC
J: TRBJ2-4; V: TRBV7-2; length: 17; D: TRBD1; size: -; CDR3: CASSLRRTGALGNIQYF; DNA: TGTGCCAGCAGCCTACGACGAACAGGGGCCCTGGGAAACATTCAGTACTTC
J: TRBJ2-3; V: TRBV5-1; length: 16; D: TRBD1; size: -; CDR3: CASSQLRDRETDTQYF; DNA: TGCGCCAGCAGCCAACTCCGGGACAGGGAAACAGATACGCAGTATTTT
J: TRBJ2-1; V: TRBV7-2; length: 15; D: TRBD1; size: -; CDR3: CASSLEGRGPDEQFF; DNA: TGTGCCAGCAGCTTAGAGGGCAGGGGGCCCGATGAGCAGTTCTTC
J: TRBJ2-5; V: TRBV29-1; length: 14; D: -; size: -; CDR3: CSVPGSGVQETQYF; DNA: TGCAGCGTCCCAGGGTCGGGGGTACAAGAGACCCAGTACTTC
J: TRBJ2-1; V: TRBV5-4; length: 15; D: TRBD2; size: -; CDR3: CASSTTSGVYNEQFF; DNA: TGTGCCAGCAGCACTACTAGCGGGGTTTACAATGAGCAGTTCTTC
J: TRBJ2-2; V: TRBV28; length: 13; D: -; size: -; CDR3: CASVGDRGGELFF; DNA: TGTGCCAGCGTTGGGGATAGGGGCGGGGAGCTGTTTTTT
J: TRBJ2-7; V: TRBV27; length: 14; D: TRBD2; size: -; CDR3: CASGAGTRAYEQYF; DNA: TGTGCCAGCGGGGCCGGGACTAGAGCCTACGAGCAGTACTTC
J: TRBJ2-2; V: TRBV5-1; length: 14; D: TRBD1; size: -; CDR3: CASSEDRVAEELFF; DNA: TGCGCCAGCAGCGAAGACAGGGTAGCTGAGGAGCTGTTTTTT
J: TRBJ1-1; V: TRBV19; length: 14; D: -; size: few; CDR3: CASGADSTSTEAFF; DNA: TGTGCCAGTGGGGCTGACAGCACGTCCACTGAAGCTTTCTTT
J: TRBJ2-1; V: TRBV11-1; length: 16; D: -; size: -; CDR3: CASSRPSGGAGNEQFF; DNA: TGTGCCAGCAGCCGACCCTCTGGGGGGGCTGGCAATGAGCAGTTCTTC